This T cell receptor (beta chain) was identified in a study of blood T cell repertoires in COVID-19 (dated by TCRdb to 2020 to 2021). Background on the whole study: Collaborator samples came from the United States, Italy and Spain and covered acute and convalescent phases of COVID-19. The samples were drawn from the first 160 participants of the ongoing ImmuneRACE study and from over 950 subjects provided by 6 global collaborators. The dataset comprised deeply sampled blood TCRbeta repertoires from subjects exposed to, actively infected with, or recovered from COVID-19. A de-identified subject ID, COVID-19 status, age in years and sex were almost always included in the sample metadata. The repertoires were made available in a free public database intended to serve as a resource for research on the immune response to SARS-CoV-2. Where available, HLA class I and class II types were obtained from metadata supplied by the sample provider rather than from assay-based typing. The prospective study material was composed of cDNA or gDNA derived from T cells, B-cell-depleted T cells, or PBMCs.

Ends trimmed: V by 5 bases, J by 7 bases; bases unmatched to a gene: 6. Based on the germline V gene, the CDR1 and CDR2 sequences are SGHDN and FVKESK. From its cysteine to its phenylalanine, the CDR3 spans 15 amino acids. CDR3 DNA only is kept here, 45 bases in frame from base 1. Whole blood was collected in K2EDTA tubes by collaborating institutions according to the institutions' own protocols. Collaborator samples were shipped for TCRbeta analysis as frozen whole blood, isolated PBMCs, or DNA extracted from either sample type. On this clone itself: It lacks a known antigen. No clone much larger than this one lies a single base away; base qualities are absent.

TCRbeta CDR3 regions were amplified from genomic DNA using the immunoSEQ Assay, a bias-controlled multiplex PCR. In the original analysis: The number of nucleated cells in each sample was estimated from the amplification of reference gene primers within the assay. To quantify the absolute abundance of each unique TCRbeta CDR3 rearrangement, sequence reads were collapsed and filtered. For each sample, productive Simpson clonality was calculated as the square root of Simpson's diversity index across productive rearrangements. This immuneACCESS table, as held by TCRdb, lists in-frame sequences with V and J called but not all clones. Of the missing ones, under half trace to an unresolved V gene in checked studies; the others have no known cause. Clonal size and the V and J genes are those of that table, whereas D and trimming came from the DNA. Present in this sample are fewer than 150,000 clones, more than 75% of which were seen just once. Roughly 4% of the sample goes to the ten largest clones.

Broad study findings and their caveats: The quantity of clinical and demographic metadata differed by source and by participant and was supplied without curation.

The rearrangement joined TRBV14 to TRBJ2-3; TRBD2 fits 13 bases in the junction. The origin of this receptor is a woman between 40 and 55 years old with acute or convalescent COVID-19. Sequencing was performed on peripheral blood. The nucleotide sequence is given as TGTGCCAGCAGCTTCCGACTAGCGGGGGGAAATACGCAGTATTTT. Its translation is CASSFRLAGGNTQYF.